These T cell receptor beta chains were read from a single sample in a study of control samples from healthy donors and cancer patients. Sequenced by immunoSEQ multiplex PCR; TCRdb stores in-frame clones only, minus some. The sample holds over 100,000 clones, 80% to 95% seen once. Sequenced: blood. The origin of the receptors is a woman between 50 and 59 years old in good health. The CDR3 runs from the conserved cysteine through the conserved F or W. Size values are once, few and many counts, or a class for expanded clones, and some rows have none.

j_call v_call clone_size cdr3_aa
TRBJ1-1 TRBV19 . CASSIYPTGHTEAFF
TRBJ1-1 TRBV20-1 once CSAVPWDEAFF
TRBJ1-2 TRBV12-3/TRBV12-4 . CASSSPQGGYTF
TRBJ1-2 TRBV5-5 . CASSFRDSANYGYTF
TRBJ1-6 TRBV6-1 . CASSEYGTGHSPLHF
TRBJ1-5 TRBV12-3/TRBV12-4 . CARTGRNNQPQHF
TRBJ2-1 TRBV3-1/TRBV3-2 . CASSQVGGEQFF
TRBJ2-3 TRBV6-5 . CASSRGEGTDTQYF
TRBJ2-6 TRBV19 few CASSTVIPGQVRGGANVLTF
TRBJ2-1 TRBV27 . CASSLRGRAYNEQFF
TRBJ2-5 TRBV18 . CASSPLWGQETQYF
TRBJ1-6 TRBV3-1/TRBV3-2 few CASSQMKDSPLHF
TRBJ2-1 TRBV3-1/TRBV3-2 once CASSPPRAYEQFF
TRBJ1-5 TRBV19 . CASSIKGREQPQHF
TRBJ1-2 TRBV5-1 once CASSLQPPGQGVHGYTF
TRBJ1-4 TRBV5-1 . CASSPGTATNEKLFF
TRBJ1-3 TRBV6-5 . CASRQGYSGNTIYF
TRBJ2-3 TRBV5-1 . CASSLRSGETDTQYF
TRBJ2-5 TRBV19 . CASSTNSLETQYF
TRBJ1-4 TRBV18 . CASSPYREEKLFF
TRBJ2-5 TRBV2 . CASSGDYQETQYF
TRBJ1-4 TRBV6-5 . CASSYQGASNEKLFF
TRBJ2-1 TRBV10-3 . CAISEPSSGGLNEQFF
TRBJ1-1 TRBV2 . CASLAVGTEAFF
TRBJ2-1 TRBV5-4 . CASSSREDEQFF
TRBJ1-2 TRBV20-1 . CSASYGEVLTF
TRBJ1-2 TRBV27 . CASSPGTGGDYGYTF
TRBJ2-6 TRBV6-2/TRBV6-3 . CASSDLGTGPSGANVLTF
TRBJ1-5 TRBV29-1 . CSVVSGPGQPQHF
TRBJ1-2 TRBV9 . CASSVALGGGYTF
TRBJ1-1 TRBV9 . CASSVAGGGQTEAFF
TRBJ1-2 TRBV5-1 once CASSLAGVEGYGYTF
TRBJ1-5 TRBV5-1 . CASSLEGGNQPQHF
TRBJ2-2 TRBV2 few CASRKTITGELFF
TRBJ2-2 TRBV29-1 . CSVGDGELFF
TRBJ1-1 TRBV7-8 few CASSLSEGSRAFF
TRBJ1-6 TRBV6-4 . CASSDEYHSPLHF
TRBJ1-1 TRBV5-6 . CASSLGGALGNTEAFF
TRBJ1-3 TRBV5-4 . CASSLDLRDTIYF
TRBJ1-6 TRBV6-5 . CASSYGAGNSPLHF
TRBJ1-2 TRBV13 . CASSFPGGNYGYTF